These T cell receptor beta chains were read from a single sample in a study of cytomegalovirus exposure and HLA in healthy donors. The protocol was immunoSEQ multiplex PCR, while the TCRdb copy is restricted to in-frame clones and leaves out a portion. Among 100,000 to 150,000 clones listed, 80% to 90% were seen once. Input material: PBMCs. The receptors come from a woman between 18 and 30 years old in good health and CMV-seronegative. Each CDR3 is given with its conserved first and last residue. D genes are given only for firm matches. Clone size is shown for a subset of rows, as once, few, many or a class of expanded clone.

D,V,J,size,DNA,CDR3
NA,TRBV28,TRBJ2-3,NA,TGTGCCAGCAGTTTACGAGGGGGGGGATTCACAGATACGCAGTATTTT,CASSLRGGGFTDTQYF
TRBD1,TRBV6-5,TRBJ1-4,NA,TGTGCCAGCAGTTACGGGGACAGGGGAAATGAAAAACTGTTTTTT,CASSYGDRGNEKLFF
NA,TRBV25-1,TRBJ1-3,once,TGTGCCAGCAGTGTTGGGCGATCGAGTGGAAACACCATATATTTT,CASSVGRSSGNTIYF
TRBD1,TRBV28,TRBJ1-1,NA,TGTGCCAGCAGTTTAATTACCGACAGGGCCGCTTTCTTT,CASSLITDRAAFF
TRBD2,TRBV30,TRBJ2-7,NA,TGTGCCTGGGGGACTAGCGGCTACGAGCAGTACTTC,CAWGTSGYEQYF
NA,TRBV15,TRBJ2-5,NA,TGTGCCACCAGCAGAGCGGGGTACACTGAAGAGACCCAGTACTTC,CATSRAGYTEETQYF
NA,TRBV7-2,TRBJ2-3,NA,TGTGCCAGCAGCCGCAGGGGGAGCGGGAGTGGGCAGTATTTT,CASSRRGSGSGQYF
TRBD2,TRBV11-2,TRBJ2-7,NA,TGTGCCAGTAATAGCGGGGCTGAGCAGTACTTC,CASNSGAEQYF
NA,TRBV11-2,TRBJ1-2,few,TGTGCCAGCAGCACGCCGGGGGATGGCTATGGCTACACCTTC,CASSTPGDGYGYTF
NA,TRBV6-1,TRBJ1-5,NA,TGTGCCAGCAGTGAAAGGGGAGGTCAGCCCCAGCATTTT,CASSERGGQPQHF
NA,TRBV20-1,TRBJ2-7,NA,TGCAGTGCTAGAGTGGCCCACGAGCAGTACTTC,CSARVAHEQYF
TRBD2,TRBV28,TRBJ2-5,NA,TGTGCCAGCGGCGGACTAGCGGGGGGATGGGGAGAGACCCAGTACTTC,CASGGLAGGWGETQYF
TRBD1,TRBV7-9,TRBJ1-2,NA,TGTGCCAGCAGCTTAGAGGGCAGGGGGTACGCCTTC,CASSLEGRGYAF
TRBD1,TRBV6-5,TRBJ1-2,NA,TGTGCCAGCAGTTCCACGGACAGGGGGTATGGCTACACCTTC,CASSSTDRGYGYTF
TRBD2,TRBV5-8,TRBJ2-1,NA,TGTGCCAGCAGCCTGGGACTAGCGGGGTACAATGAGCAGTTCTTC,CASSLGLAGYNEQFF
TRBD1,TRBV2,TRBJ1-1,NA,TGTGCCAGCAGTTTGGACAGGGGGATTGAAGCTTTCTTT,CASSLDRGIEAFF
NA,TRBV9,TRBJ1-3,NA,TGTGCCAGCAGCGAGAGGTCTCGGCGAGGCAAGGGAAACACCATATATTTT,CASSERSRRGKGNTIYF
TRBD2,TRBV5-6,TRBJ2-3,NA,TGTGCCAGCAGCCCCCGACTAGCGGACACAGATACGCAGTATTTT,CASSPRLADTDTQYF
NA,TRBV18,TRBJ1-4,NA,TGTGCCAGCTCACACCCGACAAGCCGTAATGAAAAACTGTTTTTT,CASSHPTSRNEKLFF
NA,TRBV6-6,TRBJ1-5,NA,TGTGCCAGCAGTTACTCGACTTCGGACAATCAGCCCCAGCATTTT,CASSYSTSDNQPQHF
NA,TRBV1,TRBJ2-5,NA,TGCACCAGCAGCCGAGGACTAGCGGGAGGGCGAGAGACCCAGTACTTC,CTSSRGLAGGRETQYF
TRBD1,TRBV19,TRBJ2-7,NA,TGTGCCAGTAGTATAGGACAGGGTACATACGAGCAGTACTTC,CASSIGQGTYEQYF